This record looks at one T cell receptor (beta chain) sequence and its context. This specimen belongs to a study of blood T cell repertoires in COVID-19. The V gene lost 3 bases and the J gene lost 2 bases, with 13 bases spanning the gap. Germline V lookup: CDR1 GTSNPN, CDR2 SVGIG (reference sequence). The CDR3 loop spans 14 amino acids. Authors' data handling: Amplifying reference gene primers gave estimates of nucleated cell counts. Clones were sequenced by immunoSEQ multiplex PCR, and TCRdb holds only the in-frame ones, with some missing. V and J calls and clone size come straight from that table; D and trimming were deduced from the DNA. The table records about 270,000 clones, 83% of them present only once.

The clonotype originates from a woman between 50 and 59 years old who had recovered from COVID-19. The sequenced sample consisted of peripheral blood. The rearrangement uses TRBV30 and TRBJ1-1; tentative D call: TRBD1 (5 bases). CDR3 residues: CAWRTRQTNTEAFF. In DNA form, the CDR3 reads TGTGCCTGGAGAACAAGACAGACCAACACTGAAGCTTTCTTT.